The 17 T cell receptor beta chains reported below all come from one sample, sequenced in a study of T cell responses to AZD1222 COVID-19 vaccine. The method was immunoSEQ multiplex PCR; TCRdb's version includes in-frame clones alone and lacks a portion of them. Here the sample spans approximately 140,000 clones, about nine tenths being singletons. Sample: peripheral blood, taken 28 days after the second AZD1222 dose. The receptor set was obtained from an adult who received the AZD1222 COVID-19 vaccine.

The gene calls are TRBV7-6 and TRBJ1-6; 7 bases fit TRBD1. CDR1 and CDR2 (germline): SGHVS, FNYEAQ. The CDR3 consists of 15 residues. With 1 base clipped from V and 10 bases from J, the junction kept 7 bases outside the gene matches. Here the CDR3 reads CASSLEGQAGSPLHF. For the CDR3, the DNA is TGTGCCAGCAGCTTAGAAGGACAGGCGGGGTCACCCCTCCACTTT.

The rearrangement uses TRBV7-2 and TRBJ1-3; D perhaps matches TRBD1 (6 bases). Germline V gene sequence: CDR1 SGHTA, CDR2 FQGNSA. This CDR3 comprises 14 residues. Trimming removed 0 bases at V and 4 bases at J, with 7 bases between. The CDR3 reads CASSLAGTGNTIYF. As DNA, the CDR3 is TGTGCCAGCAGCTTAGCAGGGACAGGAAACACCATATATTTT.

The V and J genes are TRBV15 and TRBJ1-5; D is ambiguous. This CDR3 spans 16 amino acids. V was cut by 0 bases and J by 9 bases, with 18 bases left in between. Germline loops: CDR1 LNHNV, CDR2 YYDKDF (reference sequence). The CDR3 DNA sequence: TGTGCCACCAGCAGAGAGGGAGGCTCCGGAGGTTGGCCCCAGCATTTT. This codes for CATSREGGSGGWPQHF.

This clone was recorded only once. This sequence joins TRBV4-2 and TRBJ2-7; TRBD2 might be the D (5 bases). Germline values: CDR1 LGHNA, CDR2 YNFKEQ. V was trimmed by 1 base and J by 2 bases, leaving 12 bases between them. The CDR3 covers 15 residues. CDR3 nucleotides: TGTGCCAGCAGCCAAGTTGGAGGTAGTACCTACGAGCAGTACTTC. It codes for CASSQVGGSTYEQYF.

The chain joins TRBV20-1 to TRBJ1-2; 7 bases match TRBD1. V lost 4 bases, J lost 2 bases, and 7 bases stayed unmatched. There are 14 residues in the CDR3. Per the germline V gene, CDR1 is DFQATT and CDR2 is SNEGSKA (reference sequence). The CDR3 reads CSATELTGNYGYTF. CDR3 nucleotides: TGCAGTGCTACTGAGTTGACAGGGAACTATGGCTACACCTTC.

The rearrangement links TRBV7-2 to TRBJ2-1; D unresolved. Germline CDR1 SGHTA, CDR2 FQGNSA. CDR3 size: 15 residues. V was trimmed by 0 bases and J by 0 bases, leaving 6 bases between them. As DNA, the CDR3 is TGTGCCAGCAGCTTAGCGTATAGCTCCTACAATGAGCAGTTCTTC. Encoded protein: CASSLAYSSYNEQFF. Full variable domain (remainder filled in from reference TRBV7-2 and TRBJ2-1): GAGVSQSPSNKVTEKGKDVELRCDPISGHTALYWYRQSLGQGLEFLIYFQGNSAPDKSGLPSDRFSAERTGGSVSTLTIQRTQQEDSAVYLCASSLAYSSYNEQFFGPGTRLTVL.

The rearrangement links TRBV24-1 to TRBJ2-6, with TRBD1 matching over 8 bases. The V gene's germline CDR1 is KGHDR and CDR2 SFDVKD. The CDR3 totals 18 residues. Trimming at V came to 4 bases and at J to 0 bases, leaving 7 bases not matched to a gene. The CDR3, as DNA: TGTGCCACCAGTGACCCGGGACAGGAGAGCTCTGGGGCCAACGTCCTGACTTTC. Its translation is CATSDPGQESSGANVLTF.

This chain uses TRBV19 with TRBJ1-1, with no clear D. V dropped 1 base and J dropped 1 base, with 4 bases sitting between them. The germline CDR1 and CDR2 sequences are LNHDA and SQIVND (reference sequence). This CDR3 is 13 amino acids long. The CDR3 DNA is TGTGCCAGTAGTATAGGAGGGAACACTGAAGCTTTCTTT. It yields the protein CASSIGGNTEAFF.

The chain recombines TRBV9 with TRBJ2-1; 7 bases map to TRBD2. V shed 4 bases, J shed 6 bases, and the junction held 1 base outside the gene matches. Germline lookup yields CDR1 SGDLS and CDR2 YYNGEE. There are 12 residues in the CDR3. The chain's CDR3 is CASSPGGNEQFF. The CDR3 bases are TGTGCCAGCAGCCCGGGAGGCAATGAGCAGTTCTTC.

The CDR3 coding sequence is TGTGCCTGGACTAGACAGAGCAATCAGCCCCAGCATTTT. Protein product: CAWTRQSNQPQHF. This chain uses TRBV30 with TRBJ1-5; D possibly corresponds to TRBD1 (5 bases). The CDR3 totals 13 residues. The germline gives CDR1 GTSNPN, CDR2 SVGIG (reference sequence). Trimming shortened V by 4 bases and J by 1 base, and 8 bases separated the two germline ends.

This rearrangement joins TRBV3-1 (or the pseudogene TRBV3-2) to TRBJ1-1; tentative D call: TRBD1 (5 bases). There are 15 residues in the CDR3. Germline V lookup: CDR1 LGHDT, CDR2 YNNKEL (reference sequence). Trimming pared 1 base from V and 6 bases from J, leaving 15 bases between. CDR3 coding DNA: TGTGCCAGCAGCCAAGGCTTCGAGGGGTGGGCTGAAGCTTTCTTT. Amino acids: CASSQGFEGWAEAFF.

V and J are TRBV6-5 and TRBJ1-5; D call uncertain. V was shortened by 11 bases and J by 5 bases, with 16 bases between the two germline ends. Germline V lookup: CDR1 MNHEY, CDR2 SVGAGI. CDR3 size: 13 residues. The CDR3 DNA is TGTGCCGGAGCACGGGCGGCTGATCAGCCCCAGCATTTT. Protein: CAGARAADQPQHF.

The chain combines TRBV11-3 with TRBJ2-3; D gene unclear. Trimming cost V 4 bases and J 0 bases, with 11 bases left between them. The CDR3 loop spans 15 amino acids. CDR1 SGHNT and CDR2 YENEEA come from the germline V gene. CDR3 coding DNA: TGTGCCAGCAGCTCTACGGCGGTTAGCACAGATACGCAGTATTTT. This gives the protein CASSSTAVSTDTQYF.

The chain couples TRBV11-2 to TRBJ2-3; 8 bases map to TRBD2. The CDR3 is 14 amino acids. V was clipped by 6 bases and J by 2 bases; unmatched bases: 4. Looked up from germline, CDR1 is SGHAT and CDR2 is FQNNGV. Written as DNA, the CDR3 is TGTGCCAGCAGGGGGACTAGATACACAGATACGCAGTATTTT. This sequence encodes CASRGTRYTDTQYF.

The chain carries TRBV4-1 and TRBJ1-2; D is possibly TRBD1 (5 bases). Trimming removed 4 bases at V and 5 bases at J, with 14 bases between. This CDR3 spans 14 amino acids. Germline loops: CDR1 MGHRA, CDR2 YSYEKL. CDR3 coding DNA: TGCGCCAGCAGCCGGCGGGACGAGGGGTATGGCTACACCTTC. As protein: CASSRRDEGYGYTF.

The gene calls are TRBV6-5 and TRBJ2-7, with a possible D match to TRBD1 (5 bases). The V end lost 3 bases, the J end lost 7 bases, and 16 bases lay between the germline ends. The CDR3 has 14 residues. Per the germline V gene, CDR1 is MNHEY and CDR2 is SVGAGI. The CDR3 DNA sequence: TGTGCCAGCAGTTATCGGCAGGGTTCAGGGGAGCAGTACTTC. It specifies CASSYRQGSGEQYF.

This clone was seen just once. The chain recombines TRBV27 with TRBJ1-1; D may be TRBD1 (5 bases). CDR1 is MNHEY, CDR2 SMNVEV, per germline (reference sequence). The CDR3 consists of 15 residues. Trimming pared 7 bases from V and 0 bases from J, leaving 15 bases between. The CDR3 DNA reads as TGTGCCAGCAAGGGTCTGGGGGAAATGAACACTGAAGCTTTCTTT. Its protein is CASKGLGEMNTEAFF.